The 23 T cell receptor beta chains given below trace back to one sample, sequenced in a study of T-cell reconstitution after alpha-beta-depleted transplantation in children. For TCRbeta, the library was prepared with unique molecular identifiers. TCRdb itself ran the PCR reads through MiXCR, one entry per CDR3 protein. Of about 600,000 distinct CDR3 sequences detected, 10% to 15% appear once; the ten largest clones hold about 2.2%. The sample consisted of PBMCs, mostly from graft donor cells, taken 360 days after TCRalphabeta/CD19-depleted stem cell transplant. The source is a male patient younger than 18 who had a stem cell transplant for acute myeloid leukemia, so the T cells may come from the graft donor.

Worth noting for this clonotype: A clone one base away is much larger, so this may be a read error. The chain joins TRBV29-1 to TRBJ2-3; D is unresolved. The CDR3 runs 13 residues. Germline V gene data show CDR1 as SQVTM and CDR2 as ANQGSEA. The CDR3 DNA sequence: TGCAGCGTTCAAGATCTTCGGGCAGATACGCAGTATTTT. The encoded protein is CSVQDLRADTQYF.

In this sample, this clonotype turned up many times. V and J are TRBV7-6 and TRBJ2-1; D is unresolved. The CDR3 has 16 amino acids. V was shortened by 3 bases and J by 4 bases, with 16 bases between the two germline ends. Germline V gene sequence: CDR1 SGHVS, CDR2 FNYEAQ. The CDR3 protein is CASSFSWSLQYNEQFF. Here the CDR3 DNA reads TGTGCCAGCAGCTTTTCCTGGTCCCTCCAATACAATGAGCAGTTCTTC.

This clonotype was counted a single time. Germline is not matched at one junction end, which may reflect a read error. The chain recombines TRBV7-2 with TRBJ2-1, with 10 bases that match TRBD2. In germline, CDR1 is SGHTA, CDR2 FQGNSA. This CDR3 has 16 residues. The CDR3 is CVSSPYLAGAGNEQFF. The CDR3 coding sequence is TGTGTCAGCAGCCCCTATCTAGCGGGGGCCGGCAATGAGCAGTTCTTC.

The chain is built from TRBV10-3 and TRBJ2-1; 7 bases fit TRBD1. V was pared by 4 bases and J by 7 bases, with 22 bases of the junction left unmatched. Germline-derived CDR1 and CDR2 are ENHRY and SYGVKD. The CDR3 runs 19 residues. CDR3 in DNA: TGTGCCATCAGTGTTGGGACAGCCCTTCCGAGAGTAGCGATAAATGAGCAGTTCTTC. Its translation is CAISVGTALPRVAINEQFF.

This sequence joins TRBV24-1 and TRBJ2-5; TRBD2 matches at 7 bases. CDR1 KGHDR and CDR2 SFDVKD come from the germline V gene. V gave up 5 bases and J gave up 5 bases; unmatched junction bases: 10. There are 15 residues in the CDR3. CDR3 amino acids: CATSAATGAGETQYF. For the CDR3, the DNA is TGTGCCACCAGTGCTGCTACGGGAGCGGGGGAGACCCAGTACTTC.

The gene calls are TRBV5-6 and TRBJ1-1; D unclear. The V and J ends lost 5 bases and 7 bases respectively, with 15 bases between them. CDR3 length equals 13 residues. Germline loops: CDR1 SGHDT, CDR2 YYEEEE. Written as DNA, the CDR3 is TGTGCCAGCAGACCCGGGCCCCTCCTTGAAGCTTTCTTT. Translating gives CASRPGPLLEAFF.

This clonotype was seen more than once but under ten times. This chain connects TRBV4-3 to TRBJ2-1; 11 positions match TRBD2. The CDR3 runs 17 residues. The J segment lost 5 bases and the V segment lost 4 bases, leaving 10 bases of the junction unmatched. From germline, CDR1 is LGHNA and CDR2 YSLEER. The CDR3 protein is CASSLGRGLAANNEQFF. The CDR3 nucleotides read TGCGCCAGCAGCCTAGGCCGGGGACTAGCGGCTAACAATGAGCAGTTCTTC.

This clonotype was recorded at least ten times. The genes are TRBV20-1 and TRBJ2-5, with D unresolved. The CDR3 runs to 13 residues. V lost 6 bases, J lost 1 base, and 12 bases lay in between. Germline CDR1 and CDR2: DFQATT and SNEGSKA (reference sequence). This chain's CDR3 is CSARRRFQETQYF. CDR3 DNA sequence: TGCAGTGCACGACGTCGATTCCAAGAGACCCAGTACTTC.

This clonotype was seen only a few times. This chain connects TRBV7-2 to TRBJ1-2, with a weak D call TRBD1 (5 bases). The germline V gene has CDR1 SGHTA and CDR2 FQGNSA. The V gene lost 3 bases and the J gene lost 2 bases, with 13 bases spanning the gap. The CDR3 runs 15 residues. CDR3 coding DNA: TGTGCCAGCAGCTTCCCCGAAGCAGGGAACTATGGCTACACCTTC. This encodes CASSFPEAGNYGYTF. Filled out from reference TRBV7-2 and TRBJ1-2, the complete variable domain reads GAGVSQSPSNKVTEKGKDVELRCDPISGHTALYWYRQSLGQGLEFLIYFQGNSAPDKSGLPSDRFSAERTGGSVSTLTIQRTQQEDSAVYLCASSFPEAGNYGYTFGSGTRLTVV.

The chain has TRBV7-9 and TRBJ2-7; 9 positions match TRBD2. The CDR3 covers 15 residues. The germline CDR1 and CDR2 sequences are SEHNR and FQNEAQ (reference sequence). V lost 5 bases, J lost 3 bases, and 8 bases stayed unmatched. The CDR3 region has the DNA TGTGCCAGCAGCCCCGGAGGCGGGAGGGACTACGAGCAGTACTTC. Translation gives CASSPGGGRDYEQYF.

This clonotype was recorded a few times. The rearrangement joins TRBV6-5 to TRBJ1-3, with D possibly matching TRBD1 (5 bases). The CDR3 is 15 residues long. In germline, CDR1 is MNHEY, CDR2 SVGAGI. Trimming removed 4 bases at V and 0 bases at J, with 10 bases between. The CDR3 sequence: CASSSAGGSGNTIYF. The CDR3 DNA sequence: TGTGCCAGCAGTTCTGCGGGGGGCTCTGGAAACACCATATATTTT.

This clonotype was picked up a small number of times. This chain connects TRBV6-5 to TRBJ2-5; a possible D gene is TRBD2 (5 bases). V lost 9 bases, J lost 5 bases, and 10 bases lay in between. There are 11 residues in the CDR3. Looked up from germline, CDR1 is MNHEY and CDR2 is SVGAGI. The CDR3 DNA reads TGTGCCAGTAATAGAGGGGAGACCCAGTACTTC. Translating gives CASNRGETQYF.

This clonotype turned up a few times. J is TRBJ2-7 and V is TRBV5-1, with TRBD2 identical over 12 bases. The germline gives CDR1 SGHRS, CDR2 YFSETQ. This CDR3 has 17 residues. Trimming at V came to 4 bases and at J to 1 base, leaving 9 bases not matched to a gene. The DNA of the CDR3 is TGCGCCAGCAGCGAGGGACTAGCGGGCCATGCATCCTACGAGCAGTACTTC. Protein sequence: CASSEGLAGHASYEQYF.

The chain links TRBV3-1 to TRBJ2-1; D is unclear. The ends were cut back, 3 bases at V and 0 bases at J, with 6 bases in the middle. Germline values: CDR1 LGHDT, CDR2 YNNKEL (reference sequence). The CDR3 covers 14 residues. For the CDR3, the DNA is TGTGCCAGCAGCCATTTGGTCTCCTACAATGAGCAGTTCTTC. It translates to CASSHLVSYNEQFF.

This clonotype was observed a few times. V gene TRBV28 combines with J gene TRBJ2-7, with TRBD2 identical over 9 bases. The CDR3 spans 15 residues. The V gene's germline CDR1 is MDHEN and CDR2 SYDVKM. V lost 4 bases to trimming and J lost 3 bases; unmatched junction nucleotides: 7. The CDR3 region has the DNA TGTGCCAGCAGTTCTGGGACTAGCAGGATCTACGAGCAGTACTTC. Encoded protein: CASSSGTSRIYEQYF.

This clonotype was found a few times. DNA for the CDR3: TGCAGCGTTGCGGTAGATACGCAGTATTTT. This sequence encodes CSVAVDTQYF. The V call is TRBV29-1, the J call TRBJ2-3, with unresolved D. V was shortened by 4 bases and J by 5 bases, with 4 bases between the two germline ends. Germline V lookup: CDR1 SQVTM, CDR2 ANQGSEA. There are 10 residues in the CDR3.

This clonotype has a count of ten or more. This chain uses TRBV5-1 with TRBJ2-4; D call uncertain. The CDR3 is made up of 12 amino acids. V gave up 0 bases and J gave up 8 bases, with 6 bases separating them. Germline-derived CDR1 and CDR2 are SGHRS and YFSETQ. The CDR3 coding sequence is TGCGCCAGCAGCTTGGACGCGGACATTCAGTACTTC. Translating it yields CASSLDADIQYF. Supplemented by reference TRBV5-1 and TRBJ2-4, the full variable domain reads KAGVTQTPRYLIKTRGQQVTLSCSPISGHRSVSWYQQTPGQGLQFLFEYFSETQRNKGNFPGRFSGRQFSNSRSEMNVSTLELGDSALYLCASSLDADIQYFGAGTRLSVL.

This clonotype was detected ten times or more. The chain uses TRBV20-1 and TRBJ2-3; tentative D call: TRBD2 (6 bases). This CDR3 comprises 13 residues. Germline loops: CDR1 DFQATT, CDR2 SNEGSKA (reference sequence). V was cut by 3 bases and J by 2 bases, with 9 bases left in between. CDR3 protein: CSASGGDTDTQYF. The CDR3 DNA sequence: TGCAGTGCTAGCGGCGGGGACACAGATACGCAGTATTTT.

This clonotype was seen only a few times. The CDR3, as DNA: TGTGCCAGCAGTTTAGTCTCGGGACAGGGGAAGGAGCAGTACTTC. This codes for CASSLVSGQGKEQYF. The chain has TRBV28 and TRBJ2-7, with 10 bases lining up with TRBD1. Looked up from germline, CDR1 is MDHEN and CDR2 is SYDVKM. Unmatched junction bases numbered 8, after V lost 2 bases and J lost 7 bases. CDR3 length: 15 amino acids.

CDR3 loop: CASSLDPSSYNEQFF. The DNA for the CDR3 is TGTGCCAGCAGCTTAGACCCAAGCTCCTACAATGAGCAGTTCTTC. The rearrangement uses TRBV11-1 and TRBJ2-1; unclear D gene. The CDR3 is 15 amino acids. Germline V gives CDR1 SGHAT, CDR2 FQDESV (reference sequence). Trimming shortened V by 1 base and J by 0 bases, and 7 bases separated the two germline ends. Supplemented by reference TRBV11-1 and TRBJ2-1, the full variable domain reads EAEVAQSPRYKITEKSQAVAFWCDPISGHATLYWYRQILGQGPELLVQFQDESVVDDSQLPKDRFSAERLKGVDSTLKIQPAELGDSAMYLCASSLDPSSYNEQFFGPGTRLTVL.

Only a few counts were recorded for this clonotype. The chain couples TRBV20-1 to TRBJ2-3; D is ambiguous. CDR1 and CDR2 (germline): DFQATT, SNEGSKA (reference sequence). Trimming took 1 base from V and 2 from J, leaving 16 bases between them. The CDR3 sequence is 16 residues long. The CDR3: CSARGPSERPTDTQYF. The CDR3 DNA is TGCAGTGCTAGAGGACCGAGCGAAAGGCCCACAGATACGCAGTATTTT.

This clonotype was detected ten times or more. The rearrangement uses TRBV4-2 and TRBJ2-1, with TRBD2 matching 13 bases. With 4 bases clipped from V and 6 bases from J, the junction kept 9 bases outside the gene matches. Per germline, CDR1 LGHNA and CDR2 YNFKEQ. The length of the CDR3 is 17 residues. CDR3 amino acids: CASSPEPGLAGLNEQFF. The CDR3, as DNA: TGTGCCAGCAGCCCAGAGCCGGGACTAGCGGGACTCAATGAGCAGTTCTTC.

V gene TRBV4-2 combines with J gene TRBJ2-7; no clear D. Germline-derived CDR1 and CDR2 are LGHNA and YNFKEQ. Trimming took off 1 base at V and 4 bases at J, with 5 bases between the two ends. The CDR3 contains 12 residues. The CDR3 sequence: CASSQVKYEQYF. Written as DNA, the CDR3 is TGTGCCAGCAGCCAAGTAAAGTACGAGCAGTACTTC.